This note documents a single TCR beta chain sequence. Its antigen is not known. The authors ran a second PCR of about 7 to 12 cycles using a sample-barcoded 5' primer and a J-beta primer mix. TCRdb itself ran the 5' RACE reads through MiXCR, one entry per CDR3 protein. The sample holds a few hundred thousand distinct CDR3 sequences, roughly 28% seen once. The source of the sample is a study of blood T cells in healthy people across ages. Broader study findings: Long-lived donors exceeded aged donors in naive CD4+ cells and diversity. Lack of knowledge of donor CMV status possibly confounded expanded clonotype changes.

Germline CDR1 is DFQATT and CDR2 is SNEGSKA (reference sequence). The trim removed 8 bases at V and 5 bases at J, leaving 11 bases unmatched. This CDR3 region has 13 residues. This receptor was taken from a woman in her 70s in good health. The sample comprised blood. The J gene is TRBJ1-2, the V gene TRBV20-1, with TRBD1 identical over 7 bases. The CDR3 nucleotides are TGCAGTTCACAGGGGCAGGGGAAGTATGGCTACACCTTC. It specifies CSSQGQGKYGYTF.